This T cell receptor (beta chain) was sequenced during a study of cytomegalovirus exposure and HLA in healthy donors. The overall study: An early data release held some 85 million unique TCRs from HLA-typed donors. General study points: Later analysis identified 17,000 or so TCR beta sequences associated with HLA alleles, using a false discovery rate threshold of 0.05. In a later analysis, productive TCRs from donors in an Asian-associated ancestry cluster reportedly carried fewer N-insertions than the cohort mean. The study labeled 150 to 200 TCR beta chains cytomegalovirus-associated.

The germline gives CDR1 MNHEY, CDR2 SVGAGI. The germline V and J ends were trimmed by 7 bases and 3 bases, with 6 bases remaining between them. The CDR3 consists of 11 residues. Vbeta (60) and Jbeta (13) primers were used in the PCR. The assay was immunoSEQ multiplex PCR, and TCRdb's table has in-frame clones only and misses some. The sample records more than 85,000 clones, 13% to 15% being singletons. Details on this clone: As yet, its antigen is unknown.

Sequenced material: PBMCs. The V and J genes are TRBV6-5 and TRBJ1-1; D uncertain. This TCR derives from a female donor in good health and CMV-seronegative. The CDR3 DNA reads as TGTGCCAGCACGAGAGACACTGAAGCTTTCTTT. Encoded protein: CASTRDTEAFF.